This T cell receptor beta chain was obtained from a study of response to subunit inactivated influenza vaccine. General study results and limits: A suggestion made by the authors is that each seasonal influenza vaccination recruits few new T cells.

This clonotype came up a few times. Antigen specificity is unknown. TCRdb fed the RT-PCR reads into MiXCR, producing one record per CDR3 protein. The data show about 650,000 distinct CDR3 sequences, 15% to 19% seen once. The sample consisted of PBMCs from blood, taken about 13 days after vaccination. This TCR was recovered from a middle-aged man who received an inactivated influenza vaccine.

The CDR3 DNA sequence: TGTGCCAGCACCGCCCTAGCGGGAGCCCCCAATGAGCAGTTCTTC. Its translation is CASTALAGAPNEQFF. The chain is built from TRBV28 and TRBJ2-1, with TRBD2 matching 10 bases. Germline CDR1 and CDR2: MDHEN and SYDVKM. Trimming cost V 7 bases and J 6 bases; bases outside gene matches: 9. The CDR3 loop spans 15 amino acids.